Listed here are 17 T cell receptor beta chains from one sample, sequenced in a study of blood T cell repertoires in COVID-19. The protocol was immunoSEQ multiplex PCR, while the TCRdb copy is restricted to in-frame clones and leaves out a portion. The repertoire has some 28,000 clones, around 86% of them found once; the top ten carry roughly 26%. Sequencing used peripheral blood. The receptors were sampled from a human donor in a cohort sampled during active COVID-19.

The CDR3 sequence is CASSLFGANTGELFF. In nucleotides, the CDR3 is TGTGCCAGCAGTTTGTTTGGGGCTAACACCGGGGAGCTGTTTTTT. The rearrangement links TRBV27 to TRBJ2-2, with D maybe TRBD1 (5 bases). Per germline, CDR1 MNHEY and CDR2 SMNVEV (reference sequence). This CDR3 region has 15 residues. Trimming took off 3 bases at V and 2 bases at J, with 10 bases between the two ends.

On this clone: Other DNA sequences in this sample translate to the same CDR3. The CDR3 nucleotides read TGTGCTAGTGGTTTGGCCCTTCAGGGTACTGAAGCTTTCTTT. Protein sequence: CASGLALQGTEAFF. The chain couples TRBV12-5 to TRBJ1-1; maybe TRBD1 (5 bases). The CDR3 loop spans 14 amino acids. Germline lookup yields CDR1 LGHNT and CDR2 FRNRAP. V lost 1 base to trimming and J lost 5 bases, with 11 bases between them.

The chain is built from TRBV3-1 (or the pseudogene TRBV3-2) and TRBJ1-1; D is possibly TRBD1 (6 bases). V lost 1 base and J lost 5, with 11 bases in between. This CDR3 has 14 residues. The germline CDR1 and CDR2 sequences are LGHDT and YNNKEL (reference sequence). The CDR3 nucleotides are TGTGCCAGCAGCCAAGTCAGGGGTCGGACTGAAGCTTTCTTT. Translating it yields CASSQVRGRTEAFF.

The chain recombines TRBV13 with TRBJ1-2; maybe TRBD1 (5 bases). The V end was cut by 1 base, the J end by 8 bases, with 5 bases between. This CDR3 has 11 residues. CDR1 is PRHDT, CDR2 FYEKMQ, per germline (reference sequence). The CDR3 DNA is TGTGCCAGCAGCTTAGACAGGGGCTACACCTTC. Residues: CASSLDRGYTF.

The CDR3 nucleotides are TGTGCCAGCAGCCGATCTTCCGGGACAGGGTTAGATACGCAGTATTTT. Translated: CASSRSSGTGLDTQYF. J is TRBJ2-3 and V is TRBV7-9; 9 bases agree with TRBD1. The CDR3 is made up of 16 amino acids. Germline loops: CDR1 SEHNR, CDR2 FQNEAQ (reference sequence). The V and J ends lost 5 bases and 5 bases, in that order; junction bases with no gene match: 11.

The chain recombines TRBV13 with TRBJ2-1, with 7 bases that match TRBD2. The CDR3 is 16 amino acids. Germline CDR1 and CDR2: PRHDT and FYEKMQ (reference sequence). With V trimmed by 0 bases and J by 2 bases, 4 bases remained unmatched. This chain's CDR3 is CASSLGGGKTYNEQFF. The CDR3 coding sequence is TGTGCCAGCAGCTTAGGCGGGGGGAAAACCTACAATGAGCAGTTCTTC.

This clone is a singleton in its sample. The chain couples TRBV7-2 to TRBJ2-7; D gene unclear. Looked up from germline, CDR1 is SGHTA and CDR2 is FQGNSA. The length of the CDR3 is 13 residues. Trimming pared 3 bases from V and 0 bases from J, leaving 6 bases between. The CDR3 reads CASSLSSSYEQYF. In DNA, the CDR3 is TGTGCCAGCAGCTTGTCGAGCTCCTACGAGCAGTACTTC.

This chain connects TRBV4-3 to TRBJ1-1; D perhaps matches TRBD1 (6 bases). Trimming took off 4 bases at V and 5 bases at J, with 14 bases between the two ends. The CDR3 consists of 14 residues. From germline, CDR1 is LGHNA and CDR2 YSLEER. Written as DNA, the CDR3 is TGCGCCAGCAGCCCCCAGAGGGGGAGTACTGAAGCTTTCTTT. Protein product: CASSPQRGSTEAFF.

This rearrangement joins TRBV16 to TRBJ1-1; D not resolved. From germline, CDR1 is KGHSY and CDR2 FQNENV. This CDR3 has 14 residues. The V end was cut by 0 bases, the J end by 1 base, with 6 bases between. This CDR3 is CASSQSIRNTEAFF. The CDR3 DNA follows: TGTGCCAGCAGCCAATCTATCAGGAACACTGAAGCTTTCTTT.

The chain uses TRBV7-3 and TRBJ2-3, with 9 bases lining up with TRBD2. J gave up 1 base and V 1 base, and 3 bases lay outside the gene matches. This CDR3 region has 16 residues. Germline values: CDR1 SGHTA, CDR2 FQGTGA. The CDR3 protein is CASSLSGGAGTDTQYF. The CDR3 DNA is TGTGCCAGCAGCTTAAGCGGGGGGGCCGGCACAGATACGCAGTATTTT.

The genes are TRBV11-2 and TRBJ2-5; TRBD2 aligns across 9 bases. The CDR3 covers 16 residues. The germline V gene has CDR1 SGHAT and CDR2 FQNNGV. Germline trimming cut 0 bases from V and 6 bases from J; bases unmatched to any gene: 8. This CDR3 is CASSLEGGGARKTQYF. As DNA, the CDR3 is TGTGCCAGCAGCTTAGAGGGCGGGGGGGCCAGAAAGACCCAGTACTTC.

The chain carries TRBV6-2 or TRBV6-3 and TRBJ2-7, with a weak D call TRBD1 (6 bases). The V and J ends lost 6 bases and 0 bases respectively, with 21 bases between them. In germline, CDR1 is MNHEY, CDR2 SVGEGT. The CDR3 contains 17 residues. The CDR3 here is CASSRRTGQGISYEQYF. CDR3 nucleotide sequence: TGTGCCAGCAGCCGTCGTACGGGGCAGGGGATCTCCTACGAGCAGTACTTC.

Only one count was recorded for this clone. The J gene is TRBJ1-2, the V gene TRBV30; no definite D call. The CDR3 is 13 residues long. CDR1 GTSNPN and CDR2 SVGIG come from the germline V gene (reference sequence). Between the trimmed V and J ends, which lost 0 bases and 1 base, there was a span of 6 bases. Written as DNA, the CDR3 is TGTGCCTGGAGTGTGGGCCTTAACTATGGCTACACCTTC. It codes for CAWSVGLNYGYTF.

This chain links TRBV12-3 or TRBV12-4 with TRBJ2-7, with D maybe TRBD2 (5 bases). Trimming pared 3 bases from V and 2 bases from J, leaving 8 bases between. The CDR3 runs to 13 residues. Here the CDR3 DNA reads TGTGCCAGCAGTTTCGGGGATCCCTACGAGCAGTACTTC. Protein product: CASSFGDPYEQYF.

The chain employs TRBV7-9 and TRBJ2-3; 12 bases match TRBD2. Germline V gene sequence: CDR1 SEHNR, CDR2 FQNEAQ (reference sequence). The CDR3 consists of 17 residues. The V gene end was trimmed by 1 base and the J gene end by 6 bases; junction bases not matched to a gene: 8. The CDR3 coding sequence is TGTGCCAGCAGCTTAGGACTAGCGGGGGCCCGGTGGGATACGCAGTATTTT. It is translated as CASSLGLAGARWDTQYF.

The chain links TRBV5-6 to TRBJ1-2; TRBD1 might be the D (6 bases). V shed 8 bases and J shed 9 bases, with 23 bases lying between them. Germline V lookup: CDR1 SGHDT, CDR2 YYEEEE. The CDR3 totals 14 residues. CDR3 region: CASNKGQSGISYTF. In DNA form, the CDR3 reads TGTGCCAGTAATAAAGGACAGTCCGGAATAAGCTACACCTTC.

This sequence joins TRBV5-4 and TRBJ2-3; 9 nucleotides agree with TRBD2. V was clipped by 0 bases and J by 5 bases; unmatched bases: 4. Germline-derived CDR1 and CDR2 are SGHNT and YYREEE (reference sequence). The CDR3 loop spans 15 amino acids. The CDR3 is CASSLVAGVVDTQYF. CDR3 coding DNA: TGTGCCAGCAGCTTGGTAGCGGGGGTGGTAGATACGCAGTATTTT.